One TCR beta chain is described in this entry. What it binds is unknown. This specimen comes from a study of CD8+ T cells in alopecia areata. Findings and limits, study-wide: Whereas mice showed it more clearly, TCR sharing across patients was murkier, possibly because of HLA.

Described treatment: oral pan-JAK inhibitor, 5-10 mg twice daily. Per germline, CDR1 SEHNR and CDR2 FQNEAQ (reference sequence). V shed 5 bases and J shed 10 bases, with 21 bases lying between them. This CDR3 region has 15 residues. As the sequencing template, cDNA was produced by extracting RNA and reverse transcribing it. Sequencing was performed with immunoSEQ multiplex PCR; in TCRdb, only in-frame clones are kept and a portion is missing. The data contain about 60,000 clones, roughly 50% of them singletons. The sample was CD8+ T cells sorted from blood, taken around week 37, from a patient treated with tofacitinib. This receptor was identified in a human donor with alopecia areata. The V and J genes are TRBV7-9 and TRBJ1-5; D is uncertain. As DNA, the CDR3 is TGTGCCAGCAGCGGGTCCGCCACCGGCCCACGACCCCAGCATTTT. It specifies CASSGSATGPRPQHF.